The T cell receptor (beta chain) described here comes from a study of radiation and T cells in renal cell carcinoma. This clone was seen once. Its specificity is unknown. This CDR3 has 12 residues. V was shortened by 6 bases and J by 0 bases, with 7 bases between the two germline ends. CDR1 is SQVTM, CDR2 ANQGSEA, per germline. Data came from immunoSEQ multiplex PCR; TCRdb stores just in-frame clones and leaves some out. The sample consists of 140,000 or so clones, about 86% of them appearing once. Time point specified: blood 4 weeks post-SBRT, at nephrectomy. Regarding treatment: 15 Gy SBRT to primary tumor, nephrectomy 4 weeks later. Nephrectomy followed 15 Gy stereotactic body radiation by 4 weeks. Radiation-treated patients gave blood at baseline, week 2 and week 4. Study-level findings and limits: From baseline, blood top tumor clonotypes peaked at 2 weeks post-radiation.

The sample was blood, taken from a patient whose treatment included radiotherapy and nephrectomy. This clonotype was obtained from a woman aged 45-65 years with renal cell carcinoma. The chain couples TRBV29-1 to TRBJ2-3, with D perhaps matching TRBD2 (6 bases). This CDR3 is CSVRESTDTQYF. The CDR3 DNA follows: TGCAGCGTCCGGGAGAGCACAGATACGCAGTATTTT.